Shown below are 6 T cell receptor beta chains from a single sample sequenced in a study of shared clonotypes between healthy human individuals. Produced via immunoSEQ multiplex PCR; TCRdb's table is partial and in-frame only. The profile shows about 1.4 million clones, over 95% of them singletons. The sequencing input was naive CD4+ T cells sorted from blood. Stated subset: CD45RA+ positively selected. The receptors come from a young man in good health.

The chain carries TRBV30 and TRBJ1-5; D remains unclear. Germline V gene lookup returns CDR1 GTSNPN and CDR2 SVGIG (reference sequence). V was cut by 3 bases and J by 5 bases, with 14 bases left in between. CDR3 length: 14 amino acids. This CDR3 is CAWSPRAGYQPQHF. DNA of the CDR3: TGTGCCTGGAGCCCCCGGGCAGGATATCAGCCCCAGCATTTT. Variable domain in full (rest from reference TRBV30 and TRBJ1-5): SQTIHQWPATLVQPVGSPLSLECTVEGTSNPNLYWYRQAAGRGLQLLFYSVGIGQISSEVPQNLSASRPQDRQFILSSKKLLLSDSGFYLCAWSPRAGYQPQHFGDGTRLSIL.

The chain employs TRBV29-1 and TRBJ2-1, with D possibly matching TRBD2 (5 bases). Germline-derived CDR1 and CDR2 are SQVTM and ANQGSEA. V gave up 5 bases and J gave up 6 bases, with 14 bases separating them. The CDR3 covers 13 residues. The CDR3 DNA is TGCAGCGTTCGAGGGAGATTGATCAATGAGCAGTTCTTC. Translating it yields CSVRGRLINEQFF.

The chain carries TRBV28 and TRBJ2-1; a possible D gene is TRBD2 (5 bases). The V end was cut by 7 bases, the J end by 0 bases, with 16 bases between. From germline, CDR1 is MDHEN and CDR2 SYDVKM. The CDR3 has 16 amino acids. CDR3 in amino acids: CASITGVQSSYNEQFF. In DNA, the CDR3 is TGTGCCAGCATTACCGGGGTCCAGAGCTCCTACAATGAGCAGTTCTTC.

The chain couples TRBV5-1 to TRBJ2-2; D unresolved. With 0 bases removed from V and 3 bases from J, the gap between germline ends came to 6 bases. Germline CDR1 SGHRS, CDR2 YFSETQ. The CDR3 extends over 14 amino acids. The CDR3 is CASSLAVYTGELFF. The CDR3 region has the DNA TGCGCCAGCAGCTTGGCCGTATACACCGGGGAGCTGTTTTTT. The full variable domain, completed using reference TRBV5-1 and TRBJ2-2, is KAGVTQTPRYLIKTRGQQVTLSCSPISGHRSVSWYQQTPGQGLQFLFEYFSETQRNKGNFPGRFSGRQFSNSRSEMNVSTLELGDSALYLCASSLAVYTGELFFGEGSRLTVL.

The V gene is TRBV27, the J gene TRBJ2-1, with D unresolved. The CDR3 contains 13 residues. Trimming shortened V by 5 bases and J by 9 bases, and 14 bases separated the two germline ends. Germline CDR1 MNHEY, CDR2 SMNVEV (reference sequence). CDR3 amino acids: CASSNSALTEQFF. DNA for the CDR3: TGTGCCAGCAGTAACTCAGCGCTGACTGAGCAGTTCTTC.

About this clone itself: The sample carries other DNA sequences with the same CDR3. The V gene is TRBV5-5, the J gene TRBJ2-3; D not resolved. Trimming cost V 0 bases and J 2 bases, with 4 bases left between them. CDR3 length: 13 amino acids. Germline values: CDR1 SGHKS, CDR2 YYEKEE (reference sequence). The CDR3 reads CASSLGDTDTQYF. CDR3 bases: TGTGCCAGCAGCTTGGGGGACACAGATACGCAGTATTTT.